This T cell receptor (beta chain) derives from a study of beta chain features in type 1 diabetes. General study results and limits: All four CD4+ subsets of Type 1 diabetes patients contained TCRB CDR3s that were moderately but significantly shorter. Lower insertion and higher deletion counts appeared at VDJ junctions in type 1 diabetes patients.

Sorted CD4+ subsets: naive, central memory, regulatory, stem cell-like memory (CD45RO/CCR7/CD25/CD127/CD95/CD27 panel). Sequencing targeted expressed TCRB transcripts, as all isolated RNA had been reverse transcribed. The table came from immunoSEQ multiplex PCR; TCRdb's copy has only in-frame clones and leaves some out. This sample has about 270,000 clones, with 14% found just once. This clone was observed a few times. Its target is not known. The material sequenced was naive CD4+ T cells from blood. The sequence came from a man aged 30 to 45 with type 1 diabetes.

The chain's CDR3 is CSVVDRNTEAFF. CDR3 nucleotides: TGCAGCGTGGTCGACAGGAACACTGAAGCTTTCTTT. This chain uses TRBV29-1 with TRBJ1-1, with D maybe TRBD1 (5 bases). Germline V gene lookup returns CDR1 SQVTM and CDR2 ANQGSEA. The CDR3 covers 12 residues. V was trimmed by 6 bases and J by 1 base, leaving 9 bases between them.